This note documents a single T cell receptor (beta chain) sequence. These data come from a study of T cells in Graves' hyperthyroidism and ophthalmopathy. Regions amplified from RNA transcripts were the TCR beta CDR3 regions. In the first-round RT-PCR of the TCR CDR3, the HTBI primer set was used. TCRdb recomputed calls from the multiplex PCR reads with MiXCR, one row per CDR3 protein. The repertoire has about 540,000 distinct CDR3 sequences, under 60% of them found once; the top ten carry 8.2%. The CDR3 loop spans 12 amino acids. CDR1 is MGHDK and CDR2 is SYGVNS in the germline V gene. V dropped 8 bases and J dropped 4 bases, with 11 bases sitting between them.

The specimen was peripheral blood or thyroid tissue (not recorded which). This TCR derives from a young woman with Graves' hyperthyroidism. V gene TRBV25-1 combines with J gene TRBJ1-2; D may be TRBD1 (6 bases). CDR3 amino acids: CASGLTGYGYTF. The CDR3 DNA reads as TGTGCCAGCGGATTGACAGGCTATGGCTACACCTTC.